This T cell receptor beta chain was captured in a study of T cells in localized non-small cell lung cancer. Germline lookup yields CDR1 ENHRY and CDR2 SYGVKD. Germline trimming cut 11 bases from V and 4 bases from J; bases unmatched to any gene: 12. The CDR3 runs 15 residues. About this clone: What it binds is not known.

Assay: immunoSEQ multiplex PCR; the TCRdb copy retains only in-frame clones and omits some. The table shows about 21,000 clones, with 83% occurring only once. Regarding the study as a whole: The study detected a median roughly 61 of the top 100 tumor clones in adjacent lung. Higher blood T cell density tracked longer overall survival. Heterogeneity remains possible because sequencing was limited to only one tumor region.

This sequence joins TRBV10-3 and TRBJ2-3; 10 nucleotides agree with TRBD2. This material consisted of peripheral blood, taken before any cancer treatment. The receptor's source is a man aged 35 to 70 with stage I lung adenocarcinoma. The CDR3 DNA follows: TGTGCCTCCCACCCTAATAGCGGGGGGCCAGATACGCAGTATTTT. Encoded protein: CASHPNSGGPDTQYF.